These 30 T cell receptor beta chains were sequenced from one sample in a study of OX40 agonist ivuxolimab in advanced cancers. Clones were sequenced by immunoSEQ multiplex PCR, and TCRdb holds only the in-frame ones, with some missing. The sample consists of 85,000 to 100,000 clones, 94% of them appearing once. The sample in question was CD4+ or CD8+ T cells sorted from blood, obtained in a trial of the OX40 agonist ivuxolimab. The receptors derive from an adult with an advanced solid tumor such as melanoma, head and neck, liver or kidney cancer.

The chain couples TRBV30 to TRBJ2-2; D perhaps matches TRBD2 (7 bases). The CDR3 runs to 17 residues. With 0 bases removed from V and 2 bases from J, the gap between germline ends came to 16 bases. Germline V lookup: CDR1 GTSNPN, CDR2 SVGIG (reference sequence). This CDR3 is CAWSVWGASGNTGELFF. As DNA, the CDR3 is TGTGCCTGGAGTGTATGGGGGGCTAGCGGAAACACCGGGGAGCTGTTTTTT.

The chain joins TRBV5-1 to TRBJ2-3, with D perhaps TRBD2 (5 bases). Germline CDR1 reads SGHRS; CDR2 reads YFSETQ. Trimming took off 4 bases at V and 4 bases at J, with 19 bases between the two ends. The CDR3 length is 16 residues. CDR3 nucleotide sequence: TGCGCCAGCAGCCCTGCCCTGAATCCCGGGGCAGATACGCAGTATTTT. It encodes CASSPALNPGADTQYF.

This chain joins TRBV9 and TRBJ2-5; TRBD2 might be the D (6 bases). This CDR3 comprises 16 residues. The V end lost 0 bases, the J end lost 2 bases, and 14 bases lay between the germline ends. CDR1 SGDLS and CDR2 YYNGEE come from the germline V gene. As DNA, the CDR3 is TGTGCCAGCAGCGTAGGAGGAGGGCAGCTACAAGAGACCCAGTACTTC. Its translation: CASSVGGGQLQETQYF.

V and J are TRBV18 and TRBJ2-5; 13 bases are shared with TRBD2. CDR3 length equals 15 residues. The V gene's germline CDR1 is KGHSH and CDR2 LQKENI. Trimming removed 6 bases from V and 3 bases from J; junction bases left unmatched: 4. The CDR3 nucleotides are TGTGCCAGCTCCTCCGGGACTAGCGGGGAAGAGACCCAGTACTTC. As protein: CASSSGTSGEETQYF.

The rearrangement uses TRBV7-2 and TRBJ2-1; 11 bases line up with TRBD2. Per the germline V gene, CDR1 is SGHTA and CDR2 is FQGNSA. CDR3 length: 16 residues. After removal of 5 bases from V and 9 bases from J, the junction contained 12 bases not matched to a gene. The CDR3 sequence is CASSTWTSGYSAEQFF. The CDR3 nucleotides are TGTGCCAGCAGCACGTGGACTAGCGGGTACAGCGCTGAGCAGTTCTTC.

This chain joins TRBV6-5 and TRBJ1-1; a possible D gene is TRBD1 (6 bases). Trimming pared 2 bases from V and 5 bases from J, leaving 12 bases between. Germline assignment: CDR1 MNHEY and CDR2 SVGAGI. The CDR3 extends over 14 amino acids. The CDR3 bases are TGTGCCAGCAGTTACGGGGGCGCGGTGACTGAAGCTTTCTTT. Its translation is CASSYGGAVTEAFF.

The CDR3 DNA is TGTGCCAGCAGCCCAGCGGGCCTTTACAATGAGCAGTTCTTC. It codes for CASSPAGLYNEQFF. The J gene is TRBJ2-1, the V gene TRBV11-1, with D possibly TRBD2 on 6 matching bases. V lost 5 bases to trimming and J lost 4 bases, with 12 bases between them. Germline V gene data show CDR1 as SGHAT and CDR2 as FQDESV (reference sequence). The CDR3 runs 14 residues.

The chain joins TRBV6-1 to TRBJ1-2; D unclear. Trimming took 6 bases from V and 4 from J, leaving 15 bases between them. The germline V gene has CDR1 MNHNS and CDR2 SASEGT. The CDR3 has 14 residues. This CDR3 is CASSYDGSFYGYTF. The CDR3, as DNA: TGTGCCAGCAGCTACGACGGTTCCTTCTATGGCTACACCTTC.

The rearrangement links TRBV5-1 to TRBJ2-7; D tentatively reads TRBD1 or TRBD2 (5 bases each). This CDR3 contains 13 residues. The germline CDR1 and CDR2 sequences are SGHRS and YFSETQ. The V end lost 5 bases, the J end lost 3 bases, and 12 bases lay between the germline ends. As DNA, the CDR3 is TGCGCCAGCAGTTGGGACCTTTACTACGAGCAGTACTTC. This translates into CASSWDLYYEQYF.

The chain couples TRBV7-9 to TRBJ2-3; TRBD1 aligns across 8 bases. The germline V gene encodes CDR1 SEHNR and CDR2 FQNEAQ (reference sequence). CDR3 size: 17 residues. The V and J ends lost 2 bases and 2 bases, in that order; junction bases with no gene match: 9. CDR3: CASSLIQSRGLTDTQYF. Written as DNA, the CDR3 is TGTGCCAGCAGCTTAATCCAGAGCAGGGGGCTCACAGATACGCAGTATTTT.

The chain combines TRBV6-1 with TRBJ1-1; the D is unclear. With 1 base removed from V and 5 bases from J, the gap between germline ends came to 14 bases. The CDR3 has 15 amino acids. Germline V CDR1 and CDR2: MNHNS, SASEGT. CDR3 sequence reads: CASSEDEFGRTEAFF. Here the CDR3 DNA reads TGTGCCAGCAGTGAAGACGAATTCGGTAGGACTGAAGCTTTCTTT.

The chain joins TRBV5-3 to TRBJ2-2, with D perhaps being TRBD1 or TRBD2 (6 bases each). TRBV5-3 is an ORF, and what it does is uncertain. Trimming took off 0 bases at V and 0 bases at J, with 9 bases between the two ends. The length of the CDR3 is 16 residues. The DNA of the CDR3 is TGTGCCAGAAGCTTGGTGGAGGGGGCGAACACCGGGGAGCTGTTTTTT. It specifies CARSLVEGANTGELFF.

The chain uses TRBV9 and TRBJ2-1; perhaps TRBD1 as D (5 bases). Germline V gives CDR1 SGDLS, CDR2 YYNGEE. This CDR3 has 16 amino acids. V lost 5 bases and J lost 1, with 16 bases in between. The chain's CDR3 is CASSGISGNSYNEQFF. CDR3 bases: TGTGCCAGCAGTGGAATTTCAGGGAATTCCTACAATGAGCAGTTCTTC.

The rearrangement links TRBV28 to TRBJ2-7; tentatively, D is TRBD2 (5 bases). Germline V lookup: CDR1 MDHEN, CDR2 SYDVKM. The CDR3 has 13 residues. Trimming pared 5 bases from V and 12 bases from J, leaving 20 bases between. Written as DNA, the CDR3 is TGTGCCAGCAGTGTTCCCTCTAGGGTCCGGGGGTACTTC. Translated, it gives CASSVPSRVRGYF.

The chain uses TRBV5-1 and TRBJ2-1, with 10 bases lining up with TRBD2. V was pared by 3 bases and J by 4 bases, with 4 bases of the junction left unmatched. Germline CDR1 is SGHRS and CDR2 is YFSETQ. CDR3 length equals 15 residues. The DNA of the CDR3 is TGCGCCAGCAGCTCGGGACTAGCGAATTACAATGAGCAGTTCTTC. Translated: CASSSGLANYNEQFF.

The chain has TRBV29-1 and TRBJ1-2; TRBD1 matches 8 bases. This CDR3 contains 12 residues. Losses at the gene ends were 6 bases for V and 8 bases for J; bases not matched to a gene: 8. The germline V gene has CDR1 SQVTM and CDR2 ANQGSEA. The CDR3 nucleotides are TGCAGCGTGGGACAGGTCGGTGAGGGCTACACCTTC. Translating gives CSVGQVGEGYTF.

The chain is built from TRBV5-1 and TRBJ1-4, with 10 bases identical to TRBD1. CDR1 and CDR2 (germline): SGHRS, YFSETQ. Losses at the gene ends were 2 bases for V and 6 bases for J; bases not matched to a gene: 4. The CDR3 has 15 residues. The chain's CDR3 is CASSFSGTGDEKLFF. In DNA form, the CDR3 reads TGCGCCAGCAGCTTCTCCGGGACAGGGGATGAAAAACTGTTTTTT.

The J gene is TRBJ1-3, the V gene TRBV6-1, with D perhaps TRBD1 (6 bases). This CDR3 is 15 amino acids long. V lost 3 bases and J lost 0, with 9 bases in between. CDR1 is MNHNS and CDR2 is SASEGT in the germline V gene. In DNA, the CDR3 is TGTGCCAGCAGTGAGAACAGGGTCTCTGGAAACACCATATATTTT. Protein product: CASSENRVSGNTIYF.

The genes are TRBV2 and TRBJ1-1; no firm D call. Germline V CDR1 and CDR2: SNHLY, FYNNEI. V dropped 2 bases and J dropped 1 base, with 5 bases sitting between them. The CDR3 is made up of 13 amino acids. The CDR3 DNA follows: TGTGCCAGCAGTGAATTGGGGAACACTGAAGCTTTCTTT. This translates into CASSELGNTEAFF.

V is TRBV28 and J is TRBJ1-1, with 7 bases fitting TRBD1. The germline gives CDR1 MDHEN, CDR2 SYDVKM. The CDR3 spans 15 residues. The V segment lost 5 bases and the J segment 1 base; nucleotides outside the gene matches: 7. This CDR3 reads CASSPAGQPNTEAFF. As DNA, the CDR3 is TGTGCCAGCAGTCCCGCGGGACAGCCGAACACTGAAGCTTTCTTT.

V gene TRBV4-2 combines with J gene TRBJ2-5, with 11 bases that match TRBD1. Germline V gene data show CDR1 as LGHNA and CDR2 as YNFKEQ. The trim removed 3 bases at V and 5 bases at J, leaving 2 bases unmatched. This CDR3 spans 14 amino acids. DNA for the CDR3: TGTGCCAGCAGCCAGGACAGGGGGCATGAGACCCAGTACTTC. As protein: CASSQDRGHETQYF.

The CDR3 here is CASSLGYGIFAYEQYF. CDR3 DNA sequence: TGTGCCAGCAGCTTGGGTTATGGGATATTCGCCTACGAGCAGTACTTC. This rearrangement joins TRBV7-2 to TRBJ2-7, with no clear D. The CDR3 spans 16 residues. Trimming cost V 3 bases and J 2 bases, with 17 bases left between them. Germline-derived CDR1 and CDR2 are SGHTA and FQGNSA.

Written as DNA, the CDR3 is TGCGCCACCCGGGAGGGGACAGGGGACGAGCAGTTCTTC. It is translated as CATREGTGDEQFF. The gene calls are TRBV5-1 and TRBJ2-1, with TRBD1 identical over 10 bases. Germline V gives CDR1 SGHRS, CDR2 YFSETQ. Trimming removed 9 bases from V and 10 bases from J; junction bases left unmatched: 10. This CDR3 contains 13 residues.

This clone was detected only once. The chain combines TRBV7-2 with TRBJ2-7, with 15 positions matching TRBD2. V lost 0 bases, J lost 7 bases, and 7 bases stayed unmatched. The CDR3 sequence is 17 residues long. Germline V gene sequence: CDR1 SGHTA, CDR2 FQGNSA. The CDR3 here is CASSLAPGLAGGGEQYF. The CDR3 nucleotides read TGTGCCAGCAGCTTAGCACCTGGACTAGCGGGAGGGGGTGAGCAGTACTTC.

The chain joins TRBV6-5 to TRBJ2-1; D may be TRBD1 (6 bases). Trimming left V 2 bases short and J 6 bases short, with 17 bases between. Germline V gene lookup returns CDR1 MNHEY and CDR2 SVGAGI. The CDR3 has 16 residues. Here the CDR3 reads CASSYRFGRGSNEQFF. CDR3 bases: TGTGCCAGCAGTTACCGGTTTGGCAGGGGAAGCAATGAGCAGTTCTTC.

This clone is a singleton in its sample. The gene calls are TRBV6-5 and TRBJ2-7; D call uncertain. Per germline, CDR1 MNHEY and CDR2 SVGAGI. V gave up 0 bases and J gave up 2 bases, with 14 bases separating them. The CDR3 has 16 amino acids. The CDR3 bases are TGTGCCAGCAGTTACTCGGTTGGCCGTGGGGCCTACGAGCAGTACTTC. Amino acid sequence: CASSYSVGRGAYEQYF.

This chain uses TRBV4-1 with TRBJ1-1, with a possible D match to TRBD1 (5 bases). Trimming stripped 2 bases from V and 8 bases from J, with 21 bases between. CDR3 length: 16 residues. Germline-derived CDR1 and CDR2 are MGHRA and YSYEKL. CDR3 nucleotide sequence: TGCGCCAGCAGCCAACCGGACATAGCTCGGGGTGTCGAAGCTTTCTTT. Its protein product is CASSQPDIARGVEAFF.

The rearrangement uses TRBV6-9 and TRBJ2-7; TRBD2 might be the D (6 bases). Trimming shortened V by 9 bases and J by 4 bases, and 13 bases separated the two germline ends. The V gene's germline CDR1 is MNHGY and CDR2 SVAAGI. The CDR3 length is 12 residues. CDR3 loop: CARGLNAYEQYF. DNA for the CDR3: TGTGCCAGGGGACTTAACGCGTACGAGCAGTACTTC.

In nucleotides, the CDR3 is TGTGCCAGCAGTTCGACTTGGGGACCCTACGAGCAGTACTTC. It codes for CASSSTWGPYEQYF. This chain joins TRBV6-5 and TRBJ2-7; tentatively, D is TRBD1 or TRBD2 (5 bases each). In germline, CDR1 is MNHEY, CDR2 SVGAGI. V lost 4 bases, J lost 2 bases, and 12 bases lay in between. There are 14 residues in the CDR3.

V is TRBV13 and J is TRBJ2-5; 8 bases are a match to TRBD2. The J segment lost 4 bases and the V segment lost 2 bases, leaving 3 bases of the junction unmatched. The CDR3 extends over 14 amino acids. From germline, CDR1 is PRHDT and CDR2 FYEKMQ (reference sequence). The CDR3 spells CASSLYLAGETQYF. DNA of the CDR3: TGTGCCAGCAGCTTATATCTAGCGGGAGAGACCCAGTACTTC.